This record looks at one T cell receptor (beta chain) sequence and its context. How the authors handled the data: Amplifying reference gene primers gave estimates of nucleated cell counts. Clones were read by immunoSEQ multiplex PCR, and TCRdb kept only the in-frame ones, dropping some. V, J and clone size are taken as reported in that table, and D and trimming were inferred from the DNA itself. The data hold approximately 270,000 clones, with approximately 86% observed a single time. The CDR3 length is 12 residues. The V and J ends lost 4 bases and 10 bases, in that order; junction bases with no gene match: 6. Germline values: CDR1 ENHRY, CDR2 SYGVKD. The data were taken from a study of blood T cell repertoires in COVID-19. Seattle enrolled patients during active infection and tracked them longitudinally.

This rearrangement joins TRBV10-3 to TRBJ1-1; 7 bases map to TRBD1. Specimen: peripheral blood. This receptor was obtained from a human donor with COVID-19, enrolled during active disease. The donor label of this sample is uncertain. The CDR3 region has the DNA TGTGCCATCAGTGCAGGGGGTTGGGGAGCTTTCTTT. It is translated as CAISAGGWGAFF.